The next 15 T cell receptor beta chains were all read from a single sample in a study of shared T cell receptors in the human thymus. Generated by immunoSEQ multiplex PCR, the TCRdb table keeps only in-frame clones and is missing some. The sample shows over 650,000 clones, about 90% of them seen only once. These data also formed part of another study, on human thymus T cells.

The sample taken for sequencing was thymocytes. Receptor source: a boy younger than two with a congenital heart defect.

The rearrangement joins TRBV28 to TRBJ2-7, with a possible D match to TRBD2 (5 bases). Between the trimmed V and J ends, which lost 7 bases and 0 bases, there was a span of 25 bases. Per germline, CDR1 MDHEN and CDR2 SYDVKM. The CDR3 extends over 18 amino acids. CDR3 DNA sequence: TGTGCCAGCACCGAAAGTACCCTCCGCGGGCGAGTCTCCTACGAGCAGTACTTC. This codes for CASTESTLRGRVSYEQYF.

This chain joins TRBV28 and TRBJ2-3; tentative D call: TRBD1 (5 bases). V dropped 2 bases and J dropped 7 bases, with 7 bases sitting between them. Looked up from germline, CDR1 is MDHEN and CDR2 is SYDVKM. CDR3 length: 12 residues. The CDR3 here is CASSLAGNTQYF. CDR3 bases: TGTGCCAGCAGTTTAGCAGGGAATACGCAGTATTTT.

The CDR3 nucleotides are TGCGCCAGCAGCTTGGTCAGACAGCCGGGGGACACTGAAGCTTTCTTT. It yields the protein CASSLVRQPGDTEAFF. The rearrangement joins TRBV5-1 to TRBJ1-1, with a weak D call TRBD1 (5 bases). The ends were cut back, 0 bases at V and 3 bases at J, with 15 bases in the middle. The CDR3 runs to 16 residues. Germline CDR1 is SGHRS and CDR2 is YFSETQ.

V usage is TRBV7-9 and J usage is TRBJ2-2; no firm D call. This CDR3 spans 17 amino acids. Trimming removed 2 bases from V and 1 base from J, with 14 bases in between. In germline, CDR1 is SEHNR, CDR2 FQNEAQ (reference sequence). The CDR3 sequence: CASSLNPGKRNTGELFF. In DNA form, the CDR3 reads TGTGCCAGCAGCTTAAACCCAGGAAAACGGAACACCGGGGAGCTGTTTTTT.

This rearrangement joins TRBV28 to TRBJ1-6, with 8 bases matching TRBD1. Germline V gives CDR1 MDHEN, CDR2 SYDVKM. With 4 bases clipped from V and 5 bases from J, the junction kept 7 bases outside the gene matches. This CDR3 spans 16 amino acids. This CDR3 is CASSSYRGVNNSPLHF. As DNA, the CDR3 is TGTGCCAGCAGTTCCTACAGGGGGGTTAATAATTCACCCCTCCACTTT.

This sequence joins TRBV4-3 and TRBJ2-1; D remains ambiguous. The CDR3 is 16 amino acids. The V end was cut by 0 bases, the J end by 5 bases, with 14 bases between. CDR1 is LGHNA and CDR2 is YSLEER in the germline V gene. The CDR3, as DNA: TGCGCCAGCAGCCAAGAGGTAAAGCTGAGAGACAATGAGCAGTTCTTC. Translating it yields CASSQEVKLRDNEQFF.

The genes are TRBV30 and TRBJ1-1; D is uncertain. Germline V lookup: CDR1 GTSNPN, CDR2 SVGIG (reference sequence). The CDR3 spans 11 residues. The germline V and J ends were trimmed by 3 bases and 3 bases, with 5 bases remaining between them. The CDR3 DNA sequence: TGTGCCTGGAGGTCTGACACTGAAGCTTTCTTT. It encodes CAWRSDTEAFF.

This chain joins TRBV5-1 and TRBJ2-5, with 9 bases identical to TRBD2. This CDR3 is built from 16 residues. Trimming at V came to 4 bases and at J to 7 bases, leaving 14 bases not matched to a gene. Germline loops: CDR1 SGHRS, CDR2 YFSETQ. The CDR3 spells CASSPRAASGVVTQYF. The CDR3 nucleotides read TGCGCCAGCAGCCCAAGAGCGGCTAGCGGGGTGGTGACCCAGTACTTC.

The DNA of the CDR3 is TGTGCCAGCAACCAGCAGCGGGGCGCGAACACCGGGGAGCTGTTTTTT. Protein: CASNQQRGANTGELFF. V gene TRBV28 combines with J gene TRBJ2-2; 7 bases map to TRBD2. The CDR3 loop spans 16 amino acids. Germline-derived CDR1 and CDR2 are MDHEN and SYDVKM. J gave up 0 bases and V 7 bases, and 8 bases lay outside the gene matches.

The chain recombines TRBV4-1 with TRBJ1-4; TRBD1 agrees at 7 bases. Germline CDR1 MGHRA, CDR2 YSYEKL. The CDR3 runs to 16 residues. V gave up 1 base and J gave up 4 bases; unmatched junction bases: 6. The chain's CDR3 is CASSQGRDRHNEKLFF. In DNA, the CDR3 is TGCGCCAGCAGCCAAGGCAGGGACAGACATAATGAAAAACTGTTTTTT.

This chain uses TRBV4-3 with TRBJ2-1; 10 nucleotides match TRBD2. The germline CDR1 and CDR2 sequences are LGHNA and YSLEER. The J segment lost 5 bases and the V segment lost 4 bases, leaving 8 bases of the junction unmatched. CDR3 length: 16 amino acids. The CDR3 region is CASSRRTSGANNEQFF. Written as DNA, the CDR3 is TGCGCCAGCAGCCGACGAACTAGCGGGGCCAACAATGAGCAGTTCTTC.

V and J are TRBV6-6 and TRBJ2-3, with 12 bases fitting TRBD2. Losses at the gene ends were 7 bases for V and 6 bases for J; bases not matched to a gene: 8. Germline CDR1 reads MNHNY; CDR2 reads SVGAGI (reference sequence). This CDR3 has 15 amino acids. CDR3 amino acids: CASTQGGTSGDTQYF. The CDR3 DNA reads TGTGCCAGCACCCAGGGCGGGACTAGCGGGGATACGCAGTATTTT.

This clone occurred once. The chain is built from TRBV14 and TRBJ2-2, with 7 nucleotides matching TRBD1. Germline-derived CDR1 and CDR2 are SGHDN and FVKESK. V shed 4 bases and J 8 bases; nucleotides not matched to a gene: 13. The CDR3 is made up of 16 amino acids. The DNA of the CDR3 is TGTGCCAGCAGCCTGCTGGCTTACAGGGGAGCAGGGGAGCTGTTTTTT. Translating it yields CASSLLAYRGAGELFF. Complete variable domain (other parts from reference TRBV14 and TRBJ2-2): EAGVTQFPSHSVIEKGQTVTLRCDPISGHDNLYWYRRVMGKEIKFLLHFVKESKQDESGMPNNRFLAERTGGTYSTLKVQPAELEDSGVYFCASSLLAYRGAGELFFGEGSRLTVL.

V gene TRBV4-1 combines with J gene TRBJ1-5, with 9 bases lining up with TRBD1. This CDR3 region has 17 residues. V lost 2 bases and J lost 0; bases outside the gene matches: 5. The V gene's germline CDR1 is MGHRA and CDR2 YSYEKL. The CDR3 here is CASSQTGGPYSNQPQHF. CDR3 DNA: TGCGCCAGCAGCCAAACAGGGGGCCCGTATAGCAATCAGCCCCAGCATTTT.

The V call is TRBV28, the J call TRBJ1-2; 7 bases map to TRBD1. The CDR3 is 14 residues long. The germline V gene encodes CDR1 MDHEN and CDR2 SYDVKM. The V and J ends lost 3 bases and 7 bases, in that order; junction bases with no gene match: 8. The DNA for the CDR3 is TGTGCCAGCAGTTTCGAGGGGGCGCGGGGTGGCTACACCTTC. Translating gives CASSFEGARGGYTF.